A selection of T cell receptor beta chains follows, all from one sample in a study of PD-1 blockade in classical Hodgkin lymphoma. The data were produced by immunoSEQ multiplex PCR, yet TCRdb's version contains in-frame clones alone and is incomplete. The table has roughly 150,000 clones, around 84% seen once. The input for sequencing was peripheral blood mononuclear cells (PBMCs), taken before the second cycle of nivolumab. The receptors were gathered from a human donor with classical Hodgkin lymphoma. CDR3s include the opening cysteine and the closing phenylalanine or tryptophan. A D gene is named only where the DNA matches it firmly. Rows may omit the clone size; those that give it use once, few, many or a size class.

cdr3_nt	cdr3_aa	d_call	j_call	clone_size	v_call
TGTGCCAGTAGTTGGGCAGGGGGTGAGCAGTACTTC	CASSWAGGEQYF	TRBD1	TRBJ2-7	NA	TRBV19
TGTGCCTGGAGCGCGATCTTCCAAGAGACCCAGTACTTC	CAWSAIFQETQYF	NA	TRBJ2-5	NA	TRBV30
TGTGCCAGCATACCGGGCGGGGGTCGTGAGCAGTTCTTC	CASIPGGGREQFF	TRBD2	TRBJ2-1	NA	TRBV6-6
TGTGCCAGCAGTCCCTACAGGGGTTTGGGCTACACCTTC	CASSPYRGLGYTF	TRBD1	TRBJ1-2	few	TRBV28
TGCGCCAGCAGCCCCGGGGGGAGGGTGTTCACTGAAGCTTTCTTT	CASSPGGRVFTEAFF	NA	TRBJ1-1	few	TRBV5-1
TGTGCCAGCGGGAAGATGAAGGGGGCGGGTGAAAAACTGTTTTTT	CASGKMKGAGEKLFF	TRBD1	TRBJ1-4	once	TRBV6-6
TGTGCCAGCACCCCGACAGGGGGCAGGGAGACCCAGTACTTC	CASTPTGGRETQYF	TRBD1	TRBJ2-5	NA	TRBV6-5
TGCGCCAGCAGCTTGGTTCGGGGAACTACCTACAATGAGCAGTTCTTC	CASSLVRGTTYNEQFF	NA	TRBJ2-1	once	TRBV5-1
TGTGCCATCAGTGCGGACAGAAATAACTATGGCTACACCTTC	CAISADRNNYGYTF	NA	TRBJ1-2	NA	TRBV10-3
TGTGCCAGCAGTTTCCACCCACAGAACTATGGCTACACCTTC	CASSFHPQNYGYTF	NA	TRBJ1-2	NA	TRBV27
TGTGCCAGCAGTTTCATAGGCTGGGGGCGAGAACGGGAAGCTTTCTTT	CASSFIGWGREREAFF	NA	TRBJ1-1	NA	TRBV27
TGTGCCAGCCGCCGGGGAGGGCAGCAATATAGCAATCAGCCCCAGCATTTT	CASRRGGQQYSNQPQHF	NA	TRBJ1-5	NA	TRBV27
TGTGCCAGCAGCTTGGGCGTAAAACGCACAGATACGCAGTATTTT	CASSLGVKRTDTQYF	NA	TRBJ2-3	once	TRBV5-6
TGTGCGGGAAACCAGCAGTACCAAGAGACCCAGTACTTC	CAGNQQYQETQYF	NA	TRBJ2-5	NA	TRBV6-4
TGTGCCAGCAGCTCCCGACAGGGGAGGGCCTACGAGCAGTACTTC	CASSSRQGRAYEQYF	NA	TRBJ2-7	NA	TRBV7-9
TGTGCCAGCAGGCTCCCGGGGGAAGAGACCCAGTACTTC	CASRLPGEETQYF	NA	TRBJ2-5	NA	TRBV6-5
TGTGCCAGCGTCAAGGACAGGGCAATAGATACGCAGTATTTT	CASVKDRAIDTQYF	TRBD1	TRBJ2-3	few	TRBV2
TGTGCCAGCAGCTTACACCCGGGACTAGTGAGCGAGCAGTACTTC	CASSLHPGLVSEQYF	TRBD2	TRBJ2-7	NA	TRBV7-3
TGCGCCAGCAGCCCGGGAGGCTACGGCGCAGATACGCAGTATTTT	CASSPGGYGADTQYF	TRBD2	TRBJ2-3	NA	TRBV5-1
TGTGCCAGCAGTGACAAGGGCTTTAGATTGATGAACACTGAAGCTTTCTTT	CASSDKGFRLMNTEAFF	NA	TRBJ1-1	NA	TRBV6-4
TGTGCCAGCAGCTACGAAGGGGGCTGGGGGAACACCGGGGAGCTGTTTTTT	CASSYEGGWGNTGELFF	TRBD1	TRBJ2-2	NA	TRBV11-1
TGCGCCAGCAGCCCAGGGACAGATACTAGCACAGATACGCAGTATTTT	CASSPGTDTSTDTQYF	TRBD1	TRBJ2-3	NA	TRBV5-1
TGTGCCAGCAGCCAAGAAGGGGGGGGTGGCTACACCTTC	CASSQEGGGGYTF	NA	TRBJ1-2	NA	TRBV4-2
TGTGCTAGCAGCTTAGCGAGGGACAGCTACGAGCAGTACTTC	CASSLARDSYEQYF	TRBD1	TRBJ2-7	NA	TRBV7-7
TGCGCCAGCAGCTTGGAGGGACAGGAAACAGATACGCAGTATTTT	CASSLEGQETDTQYF	TRBD1	TRBJ2-3	NA	TRBV5-1
TGTGCCAGCAGCTCCCGCCTATTCCAAGAGACCCAGTACTTC	CASSSRLFQETQYF	NA	TRBJ2-5	few	TRBV7-8
TGTGCCAGCAGTGTCCTTTGGGCTGGTCAGCCCCAGCATTTT	CASSVLWAGQPQHF	NA	TRBJ1-5	NA	TRBV2
TGTGCCAGTAGTACCAGGGCCCAACTGCGAGTACACGGCTACACCTTC	CASSTRAQLRVHGYTF	NA	TRBJ1-2	once	TRBV19
TGTGCCAGCAGCTTAGTCTTCAGTTGGTCTTTTAACTATGGCTACACCTTC	CASSLVFSWSFNYGYTF	NA	TRBJ1-2	NA	TRBV7-8
TGCGCCAGCAGCAAAGGCCCGGGCGGCACAGATACGCAGTATTTT	CASSKGPGGTDTQYF	NA	TRBJ2-3	NA	TRBV4-1
TGTGCCGAGGGTCAGAGCTCTGGAAACACCATATATTTT	CAEGQSSGNTIYF	NA	TRBJ1-3	NA	TRBV7-2
TGTGCCAGCAGTTTCGCAGGGGTAGATTCACCCCTCCACTTT	CASSFAGVDSPLHF	NA	TRBJ1-6	NA	TRBV6-5
TGTGCCAGCGGATTTTGGCAGGGCAAGGCCCAGCATTTT	CASGFWQGKAQHF	NA	TRBJ1-5	NA	TRBV6-5
TGTGCCAGTAGTGGGCAGGGGGCAGGCTATGGCTACACCTTC	CASSGQGAGYGYTF	TRBD1	TRBJ1-2	NA	TRBV19
TGTGCCATCAGTAGCGGGGTGACAGATACGCAGTATTTT	CAISSGVTDTQYF	TRBD2	TRBJ2-3	NA	TRBV10-3
TGTGCCAGCAGCACCCCGGGCAGGGGGTTCACTGAAGCTTTCTTT	CASSTPGRGFTEAFF	TRBD1	TRBJ1-1	NA	TRBV5-4
TGTGCCAGCAGTGAATCGGGGCCCGCCTATGGCTACACCTTC	CASSESGPAYGYTF	NA	TRBJ1-2	NA	TRBV2
TGTGCCAGCAGTTACTCGCACAGGGGTAGTCAGCCCCAGCATTTT	CASSYSHRGSQPQHF	TRBD1	TRBJ1-5	NA	TRBV6-5
TGTGCCAGCAGTTTGAGTCTCTACAATGAGCAGTTCTTC	CASSLSLYNEQFF	NA	TRBJ2-1	few	TRBV28
TGTGCCAGCAGACCCAACAGGGGCAATCAGCCCCAGCATTTT	CASRPNRGNQPQHF	NA	TRBJ1-5	few	TRBV6-6
TGTGCCAGCAGCTTAACAGGGGGTAATCAGCCCCAGCATTTT	CASSLTGGNQPQHF	NA	TRBJ1-5	NA	TRBV7-3
TGTGCCAGCAGCTTGAGGCCCAGGGCAAAAGGTTACGAGCAGTACTTC	CASSLRPRAKGYEQYF	NA	TRBJ2-7	few	TRBV5-6
TGCGCCAGCAGCCTTAAGTGGACAGAGATCTCCAATCAGCCCCAGCATTTT	CASSLKWTEISNQPQHF	NA	TRBJ1-5	NA	TRBV4-3
TGTGCCAGCAGTTTAAATCACTGGACAGGGGGCTCTCGTTGGGGTGAAAAACTGTTTTTT	CASSLNHWTGGSRWGEKLFF	TRBD1	TRBJ1-4	NA	TRBV28
TGTGCCAGCAGCGGGGGGGGAGATACGCAGTATTTT	CASSGGGDTQYF	TRBD2	TRBJ2-3	NA	TRBV2
TGCGCCAGCAGCCAAGATTTAGGTGGCGTGGGACTCAACTATGGCTACACCTTC	CASSQDLGGVGLNYGYTF	NA	TRBJ1-2	once	TRBV4-1
TGTGCCTGGGATATGACTAGCGGCAATGAGCAGTTCTTC	CAWDMTSGNEQFF	TRBD2	TRBJ2-1	NA	TRBV30
TGTGCCAGCAGCGCTCGACAGGGGGCGCGAGCAGATACGCAGTATTTT	CASSARQGARADTQYF	NA	TRBJ2-3	NA	TRBV21-1
TGTGCCAGCAGCTTAGCACCGGGGGCGCGAGAGCAGTACTTC	CASSLAPGAREQYF	NA	TRBJ2-7	NA	TRBV13
TGTGCCAGCAGTTACTCCAAGGGCGAGCAGTACTTC	CASSYSKGEQYF	NA	TRBJ2-7	many	TRBV6-6
TGTGCCAGCTCGCCCTACGGAGGGGGACTGAATCAGCCCCGGCATTTT	CASSPYGGGLNQPRHF	NA	TRBJ1-5	NA	TRBV18
TGTGCCAGCAGCTTGGGACAGGGATTTCGCTTTAGGGAGCTGTTTTTT	CASSLGQGFRFRELFF	TRBD1	TRBJ2-2	NA	TRBV7-2
TGTGCCAGCAGCTATGACAGGGCCACCTACAATGAGCAGTTCTTC	CASSYDRATYNEQFF	TRBD1	TRBJ2-1	few	TRBV5-4
TGTGCCAGCACCCGGGGGTACCGGGAGACTCAGCCCCAGCATTTT	CASTRGYRETQPQHF	NA	TRBJ1-5	once	TRBV28